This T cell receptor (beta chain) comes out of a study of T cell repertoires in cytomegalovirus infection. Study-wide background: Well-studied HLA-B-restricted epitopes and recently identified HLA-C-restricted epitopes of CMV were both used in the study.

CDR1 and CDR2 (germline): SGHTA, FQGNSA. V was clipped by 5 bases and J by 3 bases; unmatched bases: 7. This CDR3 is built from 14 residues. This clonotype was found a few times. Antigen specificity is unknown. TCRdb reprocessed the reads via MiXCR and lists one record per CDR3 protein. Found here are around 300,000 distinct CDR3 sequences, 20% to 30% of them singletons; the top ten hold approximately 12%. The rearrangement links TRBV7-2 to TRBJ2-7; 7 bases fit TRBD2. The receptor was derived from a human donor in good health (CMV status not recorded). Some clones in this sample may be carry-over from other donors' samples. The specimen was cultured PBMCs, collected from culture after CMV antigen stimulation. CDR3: CASSVGTKSYEQYF. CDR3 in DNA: TGTGCCAGCAGCGTCGGGACTAAAAGCTACGAGCAGTACTTC. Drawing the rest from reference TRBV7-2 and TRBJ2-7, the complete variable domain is GAGVSQSPSNKVTEKGKDVELRCDPISGHTALYWYRQSLGQGLEFLIYFQGNSAPDKSGLPSDRFSAERTGGSVSTLTIQRTQQEDSAVYLCASSVGTKSYEQYFGPGTRLTVT.